This TCR beta chain originates from a study of blood T cell repertoires in COVID-19. Germline CDR1 reads SGHNT; CDR2 reads YYREEE (reference sequence). The J segment lost 6 bases and the V segment lost 0 bases, leaving 7 bases of the junction unmatched. This CDR3 spans 16 amino acids. TCRdb's copy holds only in-frame clones and misses some; the assay was immunoSEQ multiplex PCR. The sample records about 100,000 clones, approximately 62% being singletons. The sequencing input was peripheral blood. The J gene is TRBJ2-3, the V gene TRBV5-4, with 10 bases identical to TRBD2. The origin of this receptor is a man older than 75 with acute or convalescent COVID-19. CDR3 protein: CASSLGTSGIVDTQYF. CDR3 coding DNA: TGTGCCAGCAGCTTGGGCACTAGCGGGATCGTGGATACGCAGTATTTT.